This TCR beta chain was sequenced for a study of post-analysis software for immune sequencing data. Study background: Multiple sclerosis in the patients followed relapsing-remitting, secondary progressive and progressive-relapsing courses. General study results and limits: The five TRBV segments detected at higher frequency in patients than in controls included TRBV5-6, TRBV5-1 and TRBV20-1. Those with multiple sclerosis, the patient group, showed significantly lower normalized Chao1 diversity than controls.

With 4 bases removed from V and 0 bases from J, the gap between germline ends came to 11 bases. This CDR3 spans 15 amino acids. CDR1 SGHTA and CDR2 FQGTGA come from the germline V gene. Prepared TCR beta cDNA libraries contained unique molecular identifiers. cDNA molecules numbering about 480,000 came from roughly 1 to 10 million T cells. TCRdb passed the PCR reads through MiXCR, listing each CDR3 protein once. The table lists 750,000 to 900,000 distinct CDR3 sequences, approximately 44% of them singletons. This clonotype was seen just once. Its cognate antigen is unknown. Sequencing was performed on blood. The genes are TRBV7-3 and TRBJ2-3, with a weak D call TRBD2 (5 bases). This clonotype was obtained from a girl between 5 and 17 years old with multiple sclerosis. CDR3 sequence: CASSSGRTSTDTQYF. The DNA of the CDR3 is TGTGCCAGCAGCTCCGGACGGACTAGCACAGATACGCAGTATTTT.